This T cell receptor beta chain comes out of a study of blood T cell repertoires in COVID-19. J lost 7 bases, V lost 3 bases, and 6 bases had no gene match. Germline lookup yields CDR1 ENHRY and CDR2 SYGVKD. The CDR3 spans 14 residues. Libraries were prepared by immunoSEQ multiplex PCR; TCRdb keeps only in-frame clonotypes and omits some of them. This table holds under 300,000 clones, roughly 82% found once. The chain employs TRBV10-3 and TRBJ1-2; TRBD1 aligns across 9 bases. The receptor comes from an elderly woman with active or convalescent COVID-19. Material for sequencing was peripheral blood. DNA for the CDR3: TGTGCCATCAGTGAAGGGACAGGGCAGCGTGGCTACACCTTC. Protein: CAISEGTGQRGYTF.